These 30 T cell receptor beta chains were all obtained from the same sample, sequenced in a study of T cells in Graves' hyperthyroidism and ophthalmopathy. TCR beta CDR3 region amplification was performed from RNA transcripts. The TCR CDR3 first-round RT-PCR relied on the HTBI primer set. TCRdb re-called the multiplex PCR reads with MiXCR, one entry per CDR3 protein. The table shows under 650,000 distinct CDR3 sequences, with around 15% occurring only once. The sequencing sample was made of blood. These receptors were obtained from a woman in her thirties with Graves' hyperthyroidism.

This clonotype was recorded a few times. This chain uses TRBV6-1 with TRBJ2-7, with D possibly TRBD1 on 5 matching bases. The germline V gene encodes CDR1 MNHNS and CDR2 SASEGT. The CDR3 is 13 amino acids. Trimming took 10 bases from V and 6 from J, leaving 19 bases between them. CDR3 residues: CATAPTGLGEQYF. As DNA, the CDR3 is TGTGCCACCGCGCCCACAGGTCTGGGCGAGCAGTACTTC.

There are many counts of this clonotype. V is TRBV2 and J is TRBJ2-3, with 8 bases lining up with TRBD1. Per germline, CDR1 SNHLY and CDR2 FYNNEI. The V segment lost 6 bases and the J segment 7 bases; nucleotides outside the gene matches: 3. The CDR3 sequence is 12 residues long. The DNA of the CDR3 is TGTGCCAGCAGAGACAGGGGATATACGCAGTATTTT. Its protein is CASRDRGYTQYF.

There are many counts of this clonotype. This chain uses TRBV7-9 with TRBJ2-1; D is ambiguous. Germline V gene lookup returns CDR1 SEHNR and CDR2 FQNEAQ (reference sequence). The CDR3 runs to 13 residues. V gave up 2 bases and J gave up 5 bases, with 7 bases separating them. In nucleotides, the CDR3 is TGTGCCAGCAGCTTAAGCCCAGACAATGAGCAGTTCTTC. The encoded protein is CASSLSPDNEQFF. The variable domain in full, completed from reference TRBV7-9 and TRBJ2-1, reads DTGVSQNPRHKITKRGQNVTFRCDPISEHNRLYWYRQTLGQGPEFLTYFQNEAQLEKSRLLSDRFSAERPKGSFSTLEIQRTEQGDSAMYLCASSLSPDNEQFFGPGTRLTVL.

The chain couples TRBV7-2 to TRBJ1-6, with D possibly matching TRBD1 (5 bases). The CDR3 is made up of 16 amino acids. CDR1 is SGHTA, CDR2 FQGNSA, per germline. V was trimmed by 4 bases and J by 8 bases, leaving 18 bases between them. The CDR3 DNA follows: TGTGCCAGCAGCTGGCAAAGAGGGGAAGGGTATTCACCCCTCCACTTT. Its protein product is CASSWQRGEGYSPLHF.

The chain couples TRBV27 to TRBJ1-1; unclear D gene. The CDR3 is made up of 14 amino acids. Germline V gene data show CDR1 as MNHEY and CDR2 as SMNVEV (reference sequence). V dropped 3 bases and J dropped 1 base, with 9 bases sitting between them. The CDR3: CASSLDLGNTEAFF. Here the CDR3 DNA reads TGTGCCAGCAGTTTGGATCTAGGGAACACTGAAGCTTTCTTT.

In this sample, this clonotype turned up many times. A clone one base away is much larger, so this may be a read error. Here the CDR3 reads CASSQTSGTTDTQYF. CDR3 sequence (DNA): TGTGCCAGCAGTCAGACTAGCGGGACGACAGATACGCAGTATTTT. This chain links TRBV28 with TRBJ2-3, with 11 bases identical to TRBD2. This CDR3 has 15 residues. V gave up 5 bases and J gave up 3 bases; unmatched junction bases: 4. Germline CDR1 and CDR2: MDHEN and SYDVKM.

Turning to this clonotype: A read error may be the cause here, since a much bigger clone is one base away. This chain links TRBV28 with TRBJ2-1; 9 bases map to TRBD2. The trim removed 3 bases at V and 11 bases at J, leaving 11 bases unmatched. The CDR3 has 15 amino acids. Looked up from germline, CDR1 is MDHEN and CDR2 is SYDVKM. Here the CDR3 DNA reads TGTGCCAGCAGTTTGTGGTCGCGGGGGGGCGGAAAGCAGTTCTTC. Translation gives CASSLWSRGGGKQFF.

V is TRBV5-1 and J is TRBJ2-7; D not certain. The CDR3 consists of 16 residues. Germline CDR1 and CDR2: SGHRS and YFSETQ. The V and J ends lost 0 bases and 0 bases respectively, with 13 bases between them. CDR3 region: CASSLAKGSSSYEQYF. The CDR3 DNA follows: TGCGCCAGCAGCTTGGCCAAAGGGTCATCCTCCTACGAGCAGTACTTC.

This chain connects TRBV29-1 to TRBJ1-1, with D unresolved. This CDR3 has 12 residues. CDR1 and CDR2 from the germline V gene are SQVTM and ANQGSEA. Trimming stripped 7 bases from V and 8 bases from J, with 17 bases between. CDR3 sequence reads: CSASSYDSEAFF. The CDR3, as DNA: TGCAGCGCATCTAGTTATGATTCCGAAGCTTTCTTT.

This clonotype was counted ten times or more. The rearrangement joins TRBV6-2 or TRBV6-3 to TRBJ2-4, with D possibly matching TRBD1 (5 bases). V was shortened by 2 bases and J by 6 bases, with 14 bases between the two germline ends. Germline V gene data show CDR1 as MNHEY and CDR2 as SVGEGT. This CDR3 is 15 amino acids long. As DNA, the CDR3 is TGTGCCAGCAGTTACGGGGCAGAAACCACAAACATTCAGTACTTC. It codes for CASSYGAETTNIQYF.

The chain recombines TRBV12-3 or TRBV12-4 with TRBJ2-3; D gene uncertain. The length of the CDR3 is 13 residues. V lost 4 bases, J lost 4 bases, and 9 bases lay in between. CDR3 in amino acids: CASSYGFSDTQYF. The CDR3 DNA sequence: TGTGCCAGCAGTTACGGATTCTCAGATACGCAGTATTTT.

The chain employs TRBV5-1 and TRBJ2-5; D remains unclear. The CDR3 totals 14 residues. Germline CDR1 is SGHRS and CDR2 is YFSETQ. Trimming took off 0 bases at V and 4 bases at J, with 10 bases between the two ends. CDR3: CASSLASLVETQYF. In DNA, the CDR3 is TGCGCCAGCAGCTTGGCTTCTTTAGTAGAGACCCAGTACTTC. Filled out from reference TRBV5-1 and TRBJ2-5, the complete variable domain reads KAGVTQTPRYLIKTRGQQVTLSCSPISGHRSVSWYQQTPGQGLQFLFEYFSETQRNKGNFPGRFSGRQFSNSRSEMNVSTLELGDSALYLCASSLASLVETQYFGPGTRLLVL.

This clonotype showed up many times. The gene calls are TRBV6-2 or TRBV6-3 and TRBJ1-1; tentatively, D is TRBD1 (5 bases). Germline V gives CDR1 MNHEY, CDR2 SVGEGT. The CDR3 runs to 14 residues. The V gene lost 5 bases and the J gene lost 8 bases, with 18 bases spanning the gap. For the CDR3, the DNA is TGTGCCAGCAGTAGAAATACAGGTTACAAAGAAGCTTTCTTT. Its translation is CASSRNTGYKEAFF.

The rearrangement links TRBV9 to TRBJ1-6; D remains ambiguous. The CDR3 is 14 residues long. Deletions cut 0 bases from V and 6 bases from J, with 7 bases between. Germline V gene lookup returns CDR1 SGDLS and CDR2 YYNGEE. Here the CDR3 DNA reads TGTGCCAGCAGCGTAGCACGGACTAATTCACCCCTCCACTTT. Its protein product is CASSVARTNSPLHF.

The rearrangement uses TRBV4-1 and TRBJ2-5; D gene unclear. V lost 2 bases and J lost 2, with 15 bases in between. In germline, CDR1 is MGHRA, CDR2 YSYEKL. The CDR3 consists of 16 residues. The DNA of the CDR3 is TGCGCCAGCAGCCAATTCGGGCGGCCTAGACAAGAGACCCAGTACTTC. As protein: CASSQFGRPRQETQYF.

In this sample, this clonotype turned up many times. The genes are TRBV6-1 and TRBJ2-5; D tentatively reads TRBD1 or TRBD2 (5 bases each). The germline V and J ends were trimmed by 5 bases and 5 bases, with 12 bases remaining between them. The CDR3 loop spans 13 amino acids. The germline gives CDR1 MNHNS, CDR2 SASEGT. CDR3 coding DNA: TGTGCCAGCAGTTATGGGGGTGGGGAGACCCAGTACTTC. This sequence encodes CASSYGGGETQYF.

This clonotype was detected many times. The V and J genes are TRBV18 and TRBJ2-2, with D uncertain. The CDR3 is 16 residues long. The germline gives CDR1 KGHSH, CDR2 LQKENI. Trimming shortened V by 5 bases and J by 1 base, and 14 bases separated the two germline ends. The CDR3 nucleotides read TGTGCCAGCTCAGTATTCGGGCAGGAGAACACCGGGGAGCTGTTTTTT. This translates into CASSVFGQENTGELFF.

There are many counts of this clonotype. V gene TRBV20-1 combines with J gene TRBJ2-7; no firm D call. CDR3 length: 13 residues. V lost 5 bases, J lost 5 bases, and 16 bases lay in between. CDR1 and CDR2 (germline): DFQATT, SNEGSKA (reference sequence). The DNA of the CDR3 is TGCAGTGCTCGGGTAGCTCCCCGAGACGAGCAGTACTTC. It yields the protein CSARVAPRDEQYF.

There are many counts of this clonotype. The chain couples TRBV20-1 to TRBJ2-3, with D uncertain. Germline V gene data show CDR1 as DFQATT and CDR2 as SNEGSKA (reference sequence). With 8 bases removed from V and 2 bases from J, the gap between germline ends came to 17 bases. The CDR3 has 14 residues. This CDR3 reads CSTTRGSSTDTQYF. As DNA, the CDR3 is TGCAGTACCACCCGAGGCAGCTCCACAGATACGCAGTATTTT.

A single count supports this clonotype. A much more abundant neighbour one base away suggests this may be a read error. The V and J genes are TRBV18 and TRBJ2-3; no clear D gene. Trimming took off 7 bases at V and 1 base at J, with 9 bases between the two ends. The CDR3 totals 13 residues. Per the germline V gene, CDR1 is KGHSH and CDR2 is LQKENI. The chain's CDR3 is CASCSSGTDTQYF. The DNA of the CDR3 is TGTGCCAGCTGTAGCAGTGGCACAGATACGCAGTATTTT.

This clonotype was seen a handful of times. The J gene is TRBJ2-7, the V gene TRBV29-1; 9 bases line up with TRBD2. This CDR3 contains 13 residues. The germline V gene encodes CDR1 SQVTM and CDR2 ANQGSEA. With V trimmed by 5 bases and J by 2 bases, 4 bases remained unmatched. The CDR3 reads CSVLVAGAYEQYF. In nucleotides, the CDR3 is TGCAGCGTTCTCGTAGCGGGGGCCTACGAGCAGTACTTC.

This clonotype was observed many times. CDR3 amino acids: CASSPRGGAETQYF. The CDR3 DNA reads TGTGCCAGCAGCCCTAGGGGGGGGGCCGAGACCCAGTACTTC. This chain links TRBV12-3 or TRBV12-4 with TRBJ2-5, with a tentative D call TRBD2 (7 bases). The CDR3 is made up of 14 amino acids. V gave up 6 bases and J gave up 5 bases, with 16 bases separating them.

The V gene is TRBV2, the J gene TRBJ1-3, with D possibly being TRBD1 (5 bases). CDR1 is SNHLY, CDR2 FYNNEI, per germline. The CDR3 extends over 13 amino acids. Trimming took off 6 bases at V and 2 bases at J, with 8 bases between the two ends. The CDR3 region has the DNA TGTGCCAGCAGCACAGGAGCTGGAAACACCATATATTTT. It translates to CASSTGAGNTIYF.

This sequence joins TRBV6-2 or TRBV6-3 and TRBJ1-6; D is unresolved. The V end lost 0 bases, the J end lost 10 bases, and 7 bases lay between the germline ends. The CDR3 totals 13 residues. CDR1 is MNHEY and CDR2 is SVGEGT in the germline V gene. Written as DNA, the CDR3 is TGTGCCAGCAGTTACTCCTCCACATCACCCCTCCACTTT. Protein sequence: CASSYSSTSPLHF.

There are a few counts of this clonotype. The V call is TRBV20-1, the J call TRBJ1-4; the D is unclear. Germline V gene lookup returns CDR1 DFQATT and CDR2 SNEGSKA (reference sequence). The CDR3 spans 19 residues. In nucleotides, the CDR3 is TGCAGCGCTCCCCCCAAAAAACGACGGGTACAAGCAACTAATGAAAAACTGTTTTTT. It yields the protein CSAPPKKRRVQATNEKLFF.

The chain uses TRBV7-6 and TRBJ1-1, with no clear D. The V gene lost 5 bases and the J gene lost 3 bases, with 13 bases spanning the gap. The CDR3 totals 14 residues. CDR1 and CDR2 (germline): SGHVS, FNYEAQ. The CDR3: CASSPTARHTEAFF. CDR3 bases: TGTGCCAGCAGCCCCACAGCCCGGCACACTGAAGCTTTCTTT.

This clonotype has a count of ten or more. The chain has TRBV20-1 and TRBJ2-3; 10 positions match TRBD2. CDR1 is DFQATT and CDR2 is SNEGSKA in the germline V gene (reference sequence). This CDR3 comprises 15 residues. V dropped 4 bases and J dropped 4; count of bases not matched to a gene: 8. CDR3 in amino acids: CSAKSSGSWADTQYF. CDR3 in DNA: TGCAGTGCTAAATCTAGCGGGAGCTGGGCAGATACGCAGTATTTT.

This clonotype has only a few counts. This sequence joins TRBV20-1 and TRBJ1-6; the D gene is possibly TRBD1 (6 bases). Between the trimmed V and J ends, which lost 0 bases and 6 bases, there was a span of 21 bases. This CDR3 has 18 amino acids. CDR1 and CDR2 from the germline V gene are DFQATT and SNEGSKA (reference sequence). The chain's CDR3 is CSARDPQRGGARNSPLHF. Here the CDR3 DNA reads TGCAGTGCTAGAGATCCACAGAGGGGGGGCGCACGTAATTCACCCCTCCACTTT.

The sample holds many counts of this clonotype. The chain couples TRBV5-1 to TRBJ2-3; D might be TRBD1 (5 bases). The CDR3 is 18 residues long. With 0 bases removed from V and 0 bases from J, the gap between germline ends came to 17 bases. CDR1 is SGHRS and CDR2 is YFSETQ in the germline V gene. CDR3 bases: TGCGCCAGCAGCTTGGCAGGATCGACAGAGAGTAGCACAGATACGCAGTATTTT. The encoded protein is CASSLAGSTESSTDTQYF.

This chain links TRBV18 with TRBJ2-7; D might be TRBD1 (5 bases). CDR1 is KGHSH, CDR2 LQKENI, per germline. Trimming shortened V by 6 bases and J by 6 bases, and 15 bases separated the two germline ends. The CDR3 extends over 13 amino acids. The CDR3 region is CASSAGLDTEQYF. DNA of the CDR3: TGTGCCAGCTCGGCAGGGTTGGATACCGAGCAGTACTTC.